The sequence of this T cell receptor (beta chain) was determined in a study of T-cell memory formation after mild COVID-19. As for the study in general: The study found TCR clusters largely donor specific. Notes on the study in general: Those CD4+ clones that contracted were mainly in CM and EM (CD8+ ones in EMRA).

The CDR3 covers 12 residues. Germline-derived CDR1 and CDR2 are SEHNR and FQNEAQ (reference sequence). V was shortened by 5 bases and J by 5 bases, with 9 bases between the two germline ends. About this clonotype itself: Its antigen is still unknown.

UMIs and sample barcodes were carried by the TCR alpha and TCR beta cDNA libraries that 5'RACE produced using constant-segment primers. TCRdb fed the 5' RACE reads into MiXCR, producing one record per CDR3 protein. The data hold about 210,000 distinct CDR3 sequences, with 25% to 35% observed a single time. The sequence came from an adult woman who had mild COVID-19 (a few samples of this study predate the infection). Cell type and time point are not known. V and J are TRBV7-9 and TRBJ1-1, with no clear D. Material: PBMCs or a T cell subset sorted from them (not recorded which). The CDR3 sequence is CASSHGWTEAFF. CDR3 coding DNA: TGTGCCAGCAGCCACGGATGGACTGAAGCTTTCTTT.